The clone carrying this T cell receptor beta chain came up a few times. Antigen specificity is unknown. Germline V gene lookup returns CDR1 MNHEY and CDR2 SVGAGI. V trimming: 7 bases; J trimming: 1 base; junction bases outside the gene matches: 4. The CDR3 consists of 13 residues. This specimen comes from a study of blood T cells in healthy people across ages. PCR was performed a second time for about 7 to 12 cycles using a sample-barcoded 5' primer and a J-beta primer mix. TCRdb reprocessed the 5' RACE reads via MiXCR and lists one record per CDR3 protein. The data contain about 730,000 distinct CDR3 sequences, roughly 44% of them singletons. Study results and limitations: Significant beta diversity loss was already apparent by age around 36, declining roughly linearly. PBMCs were not sorted, which prevented a conclusive comparison of naive versus antigen-experienced cells.

The V call is TRBV6-5, the J call TRBJ2-7; TRBD2 agrees at 7 bases. Sequenced: blood. The TCR originated in a woman in her sixties or seventies in good health. CDR3 sequence (DNA): TGTGCCAGCAACCGGGGGGTGTCCTACGAGCAGTACTTC. Amino acids: CASNRGVSYEQYF.